The 11 T cell receptor beta chains given below trace back to one sample, sequenced in a study of blood T cell repertoires in COVID-19. Assay used: immunoSEQ multiplex PCR; TCRdb lists only in-frame clones, some missing. The sample lists 200,000 to 250,000 clones, 80% to 90% occurring once. Sequences were obtained from peripheral blood. The receptors here all came from a woman older than 75 with COVID-19, enrolled during active disease.

This chain links TRBV7-9 with TRBJ2-3; D perhaps matches TRBD1 (6 bases). The CDR3 totals 15 residues. Trimming removed 5 bases at V and 5 bases at J, with 17 bases between. The V gene's germline CDR1 is SEHNR and CDR2 FQNEAQ (reference sequence). Here the CDR3 DNA reads TGTGCCAGCAGCACTAACAGGGTCGGGAAAGATACGCAGTATTTT. Its translation: CASSTNRVGKDTQYF.

In this sample, this clone turned up once. V gene TRBV18 combines with J gene TRBJ1-1, with TRBD1 identical over 10 bases. Trimming at V came to 4 bases and at J to 5 bases, leaving 10 bases not matched to a gene. CDR1 KGHSH and CDR2 LQKENI come from the germline V gene. The CDR3 runs 16 residues. CDR3 in amino acids: CASSLDRDRGRTEAFF. As DNA, the CDR3 is TGTGCCAGCTCACTTGACCGGGACAGGGGTAGGACTGAAGCTTTCTTT.

V usage is TRBV6-2 or TRBV6-3 and J usage is TRBJ2-1; no clear D. V was trimmed by 2 bases and J by 4 bases, leaving 9 bases between them. CDR1 MNHEY and CDR2 SVGEGT come from the germline V gene. The length of the CDR3 is 14 residues. CDR3 amino acids: CASSYPWRYNEQFF. CDR3 in DNA: TGTGCCAGCAGTTACCCTTGGCGGTACAATGAGCAGTTCTTC.

The chain carries TRBV7-8 and TRBJ2-3; 7 positions agree with TRBD2. V shed 2 bases, J shed 0 bases, and the junction held 14 bases outside the gene matches. Germline V gene data show CDR1 as SGHVS and CDR2 as FQNEAQ. The CDR3 loop spans 19 amino acids. The CDR3 loop is CASSLRSWGRGSSTDTQYF. For the CDR3, the DNA is TGTGCCAGCAGCTTAAGGTCTTGGGGGAGGGGATCGAGCACAGATACGCAGTATTTT.

CDR3 amino acids: CASRYQGHTEAFF. The CDR3 coding sequence is TGTGCCAGCAGATACCAGGGTCACACTGAAGCTTTCTTT. The V and J genes are TRBV12-3 or TRBV12-4 and TRBJ1-1, with TRBD1 as a possible D gene (5 bases). V was pared by 6 bases and J by 3 bases, with 11 bases between. The length of the CDR3 is 13 residues.

The genes are TRBV14 and TRBJ1-2; TRBD1 is a possible D gene (5 bases). Trimming removed 1 base from V and 2 bases from J, with 14 bases in between. Germline assignment: CDR1 SGHDN and CDR2 FVKESK. The CDR3 is 16 amino acids. The CDR3 sequence is CASSQGGTGINYGYTF. In DNA form, the CDR3 reads TGTGCCAGCAGCCAAGGGGGTACAGGAATCAACTATGGCTACACCTTC.

This clone has only one observation. Other DNA variants within this sample encode the same CDR3. The chain uses TRBV7-9 and TRBJ1-2; D not certain. The CDR3 runs 13 residues. V was trimmed by 5 bases and J by 6 bases, leaving 13 bases between them. In germline, CDR1 is SEHNR, CDR2 FQNEAQ (reference sequence). The CDR3 reads CASSPRTGDGYTF. Written as DNA, the CDR3 is TGTGCCAGCAGCCCTAGGACGGGAGATGGCTACACCTTC.

The chain carries TRBV6-2 or TRBV6-3 and TRBJ1-5; D not certain. There are 17 residues in the CDR3. Deletions cut 2 bases from V and 4 bases from J, with 18 bases between. Germline CDR1 reads MNHEY; CDR2 reads SVGEGT. CDR3 residues: CASSYNRDPLPNQPQHF. The CDR3 nucleotides are TGTGCCAGCAGTTACAACCGGGATCCTCTCCCTAATCAGCCCCAGCATTTT.

Concerning this clone itself: The sample contains more than one DNA sequence encoding this CDR3. V usage is TRBV7-2 and J usage is TRBJ2-1; TRBD2 is a possible D gene (6 bases). The germline V gene encodes CDR1 SGHTA and CDR2 FQGNSA. The CDR3 runs to 15 residues. The V end was cut by 6 bases, the J end by 0 bases, with 12 bases between. CDR3 sequence: CASSLSGSSYNEQFF. As DNA, the CDR3 is TGTGCCAGCAGTTTGAGCGGGTCCTCCTACAATGAGCAGTTCTTC.

This chain joins TRBV5-1 and TRBJ1-2, with a tentative D call TRBD1 (5 bases). In germline, CDR1 is SGHRS, CDR2 YFSETQ. V was cut by 0 bases and J by 2 bases, with 14 bases left in between. CDR3 size: 16 residues. CDR3 DNA sequence: TGCGCCAGCAGCTTGGCCATCTCCAGGGCGAACTATGGCTACACCTTC. Translating gives CASSLAISRANYGYTF.

J is TRBJ2-5 and V is TRBV24-1, with D perhaps TRBD1 (6 bases). Deletions cut 5 bases from V and 4 bases from J, with 16 bases between. This CDR3 has 15 amino acids. Germline CDR1 KGHDR, CDR2 SFDVKD. CDR3 coding DNA: TGTGCCACCAGTGCCTCCGGGACACGAGTAGAGACCCAGTACTTC. Translation: CATSASGTRVETQYF.